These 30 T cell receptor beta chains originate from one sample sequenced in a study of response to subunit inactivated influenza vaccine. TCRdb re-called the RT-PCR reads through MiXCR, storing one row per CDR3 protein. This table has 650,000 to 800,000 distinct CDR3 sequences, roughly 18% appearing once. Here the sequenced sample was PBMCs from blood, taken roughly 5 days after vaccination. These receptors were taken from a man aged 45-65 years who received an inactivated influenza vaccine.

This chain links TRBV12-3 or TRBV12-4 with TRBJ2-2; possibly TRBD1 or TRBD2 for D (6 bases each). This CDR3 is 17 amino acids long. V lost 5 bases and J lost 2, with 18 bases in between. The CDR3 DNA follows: TGTGCCAGCAGTCCCGGTCGATGGGGGGCAAACACCGGGGAGCTGTTTTTT. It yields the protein CASSPGRWGANTGELFF.

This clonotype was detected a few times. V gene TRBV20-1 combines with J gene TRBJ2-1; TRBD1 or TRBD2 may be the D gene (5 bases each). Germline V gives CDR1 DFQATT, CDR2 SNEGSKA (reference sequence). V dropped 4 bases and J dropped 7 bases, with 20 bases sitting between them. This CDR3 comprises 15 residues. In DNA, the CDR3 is TGCAGTGCTATTGGGGGAGTCTTCTCTAAAAATGAGCAGTTCTTC. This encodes CSAIGGVFSKNEQFF.

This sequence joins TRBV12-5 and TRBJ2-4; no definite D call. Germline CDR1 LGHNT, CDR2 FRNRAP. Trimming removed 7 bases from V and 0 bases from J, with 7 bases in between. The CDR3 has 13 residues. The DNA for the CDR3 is TGTGCTAGTGTCTACTTAGCCAAAAACATTCAGTACTTC. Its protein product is CASVYLAKNIQYF.

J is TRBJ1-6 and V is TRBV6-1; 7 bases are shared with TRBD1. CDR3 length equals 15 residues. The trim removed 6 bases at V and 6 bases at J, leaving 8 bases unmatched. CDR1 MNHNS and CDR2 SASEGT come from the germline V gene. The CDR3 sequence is CASREGTALNSPLHF. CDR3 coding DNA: TGTGCCAGCAGGGAGGGGACAGCCCTTAATTCACCCCTCCACTTT.

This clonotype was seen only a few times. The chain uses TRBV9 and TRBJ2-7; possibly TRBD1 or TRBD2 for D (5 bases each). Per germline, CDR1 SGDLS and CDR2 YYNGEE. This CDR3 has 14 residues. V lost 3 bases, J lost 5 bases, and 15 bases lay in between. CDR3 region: CASSGRDLRNEQYF. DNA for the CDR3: TGTGCCAGCAGCGGCCGGGACCTACGCAACGAGCAGTACTTC.

CDR3 in amino acids: CASIPGTGGIYEQYF. CDR3 coding DNA: TGTGCCAGCATCCCTGGGACAGGAGGGATCTACGAGCAGTACTTC. The V gene is TRBV12-3 or TRBV12-4, the J gene TRBJ2-7, with TRBD1 matching 8 bases. The CDR3 has 15 residues. Germline trimming cut 7 bases from V and 3 bases from J; bases unmatched to any gene: 11.

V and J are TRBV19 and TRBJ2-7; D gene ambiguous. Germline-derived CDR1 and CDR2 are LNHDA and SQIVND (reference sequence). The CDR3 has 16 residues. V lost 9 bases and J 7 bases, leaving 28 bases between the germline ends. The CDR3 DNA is TGTGCCAGGGGCCCTGGGCCTCACGGGCTATTGGGGGAGCAGTACTTC. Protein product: CARGPGPHGLLGEQYF.

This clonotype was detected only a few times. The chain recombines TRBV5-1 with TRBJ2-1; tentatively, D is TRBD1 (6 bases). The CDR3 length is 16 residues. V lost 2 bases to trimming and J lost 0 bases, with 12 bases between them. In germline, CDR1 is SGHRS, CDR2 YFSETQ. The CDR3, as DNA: TGCGCCAGCAGCTTACACGACAGGAGCTCCTACAATGAGCAGTTCTTC. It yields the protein CASSLHDRSSYNEQFF.

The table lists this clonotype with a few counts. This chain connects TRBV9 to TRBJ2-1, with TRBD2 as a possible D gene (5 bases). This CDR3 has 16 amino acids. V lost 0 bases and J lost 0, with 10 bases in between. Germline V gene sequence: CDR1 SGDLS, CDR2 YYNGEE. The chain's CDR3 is CASSVVKRSSYNEQFF. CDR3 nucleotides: TGTGCCAGCAGCGTAGTTAAGCGGAGCTCCTACAATGAGCAGTTCTTC. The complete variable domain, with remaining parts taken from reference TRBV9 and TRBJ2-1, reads DSGVTQTPKHLITATGQRVTLRCSPRSGDLSVYWYQQSLDQGLQFLIQYYNGEERAKGNILERFSAQQFPDLHSELNLSSLELGDSALYFCASSVVKRSSYNEQFFGPGTRLTVL.

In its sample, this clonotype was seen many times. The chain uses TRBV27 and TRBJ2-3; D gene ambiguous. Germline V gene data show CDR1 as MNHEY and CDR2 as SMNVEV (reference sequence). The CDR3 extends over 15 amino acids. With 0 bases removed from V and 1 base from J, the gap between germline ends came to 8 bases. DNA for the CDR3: TGTGCCAGCAGTTTATCTGTGGCGGGCACAGATACGCAGTATTTT. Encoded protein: CASSLSVAGTDTQYF.

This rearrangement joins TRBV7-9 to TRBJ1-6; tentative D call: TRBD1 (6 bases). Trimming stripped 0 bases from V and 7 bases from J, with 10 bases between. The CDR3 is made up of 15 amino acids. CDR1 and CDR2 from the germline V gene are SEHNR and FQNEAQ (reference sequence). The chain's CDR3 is CASSLAAGANSPLHF. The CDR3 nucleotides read TGTGCCAGCAGCTTAGCAGCGGGGGCAAATTCACCCCTCCACTTT.

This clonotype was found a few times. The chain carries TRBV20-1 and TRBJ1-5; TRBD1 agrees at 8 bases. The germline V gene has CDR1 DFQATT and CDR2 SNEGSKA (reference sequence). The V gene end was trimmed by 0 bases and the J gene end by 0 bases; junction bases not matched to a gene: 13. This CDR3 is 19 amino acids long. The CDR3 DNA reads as TGCAGTGCTAGAGATAGGGTCAGGGGGCCATCTTATAGCAATCAGCCCCAGCATTTT. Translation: CSARDRVRGPSYSNQPQHF.

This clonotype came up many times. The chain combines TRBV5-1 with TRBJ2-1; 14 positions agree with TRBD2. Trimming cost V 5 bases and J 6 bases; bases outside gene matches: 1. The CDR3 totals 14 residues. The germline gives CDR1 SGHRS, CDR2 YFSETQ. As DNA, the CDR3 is TGCGCCAGCAGTGGGACTAGCGGGAGCAATGAGCAGTTCTTC. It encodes CASSGTSGSNEQFF.

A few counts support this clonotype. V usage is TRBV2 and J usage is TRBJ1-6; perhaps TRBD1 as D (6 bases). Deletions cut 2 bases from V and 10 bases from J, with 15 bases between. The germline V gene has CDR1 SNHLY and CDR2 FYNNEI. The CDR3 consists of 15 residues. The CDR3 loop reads CASSERWPGESPLHF. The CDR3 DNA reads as TGTGCCAGCAGTGAACGGTGGCCAGGGGAATCACCCCTCCACTTT.

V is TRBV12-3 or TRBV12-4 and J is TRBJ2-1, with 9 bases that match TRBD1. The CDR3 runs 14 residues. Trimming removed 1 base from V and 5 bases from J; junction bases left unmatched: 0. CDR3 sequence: CASSLGDRDNEQFF. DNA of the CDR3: TGTGCCAGCAGTTTAGGGGACAGGGACAATGAGCAGTTCTTC.

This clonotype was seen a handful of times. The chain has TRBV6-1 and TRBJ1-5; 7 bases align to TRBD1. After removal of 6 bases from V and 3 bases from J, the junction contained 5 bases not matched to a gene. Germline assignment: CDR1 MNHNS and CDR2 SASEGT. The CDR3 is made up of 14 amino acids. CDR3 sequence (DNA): TGTGCCAGCAGCCTGACAGGGATCAATCAGCCCCAGCATTTT. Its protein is CASSLTGINQPQHF.

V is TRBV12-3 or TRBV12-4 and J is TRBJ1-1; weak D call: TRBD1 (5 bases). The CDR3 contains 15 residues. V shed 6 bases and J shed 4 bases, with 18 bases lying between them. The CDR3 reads CASRGAQGSSTEAFF. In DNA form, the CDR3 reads TGTGCCAGCAGGGGAGCCCAGGGAAGCAGCACTGAAGCTTTCTTT.

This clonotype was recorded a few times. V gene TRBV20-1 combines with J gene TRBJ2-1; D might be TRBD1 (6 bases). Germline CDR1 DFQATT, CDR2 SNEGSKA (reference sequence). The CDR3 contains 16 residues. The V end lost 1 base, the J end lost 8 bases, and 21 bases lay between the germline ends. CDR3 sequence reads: CSARGLAGASTDEQFF. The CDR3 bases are TGCAGTGCTAGAGGATTGGCAGGGGCCTCGACAGATGAGCAGTTCTTC.

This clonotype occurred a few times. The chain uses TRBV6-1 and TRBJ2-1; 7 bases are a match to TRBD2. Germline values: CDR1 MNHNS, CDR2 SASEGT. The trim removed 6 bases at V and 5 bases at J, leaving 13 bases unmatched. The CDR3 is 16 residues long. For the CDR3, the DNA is TGTGCCAGCAGCCCCCAAGCGGGACTTCGAGACAATGAGCAGTTCTTC. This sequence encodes CASSPQAGLRDNEQFF.

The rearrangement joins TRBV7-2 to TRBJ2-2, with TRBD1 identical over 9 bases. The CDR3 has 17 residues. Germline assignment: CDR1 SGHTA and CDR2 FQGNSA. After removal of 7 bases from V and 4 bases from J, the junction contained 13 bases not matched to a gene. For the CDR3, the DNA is TGTGCCAGCAATCCCCAACGGGACAGGGTTGGCACCGGGGAGCTGTTTTTT. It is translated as CASNPQRDRVGTGELFF.

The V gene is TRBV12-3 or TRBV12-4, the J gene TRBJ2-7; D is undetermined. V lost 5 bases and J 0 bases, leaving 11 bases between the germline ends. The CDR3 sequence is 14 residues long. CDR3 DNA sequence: TGTGCCAGCAGTCGTCAAACGGTCTCCTACGAGCAGTACTTC. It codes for CASSRQTVSYEQYF.

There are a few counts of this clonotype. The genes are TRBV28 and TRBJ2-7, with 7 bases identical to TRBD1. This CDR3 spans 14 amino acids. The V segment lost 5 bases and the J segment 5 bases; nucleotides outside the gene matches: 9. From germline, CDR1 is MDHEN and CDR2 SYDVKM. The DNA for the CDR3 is TGTGCCAGCAGTCCGACAGGGAGCGACCACGAGCAGTACTTC. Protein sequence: CASSPTGSDHEQYF. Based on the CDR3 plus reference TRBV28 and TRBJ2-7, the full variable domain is DVKVTQSSRYLVKRTGEKVFLECVQDMDHENMFWYRQDPGLGLRLIYFSYDVKMKEKGDIPEGYSVSREKKERFSLILESASTNQTSMYLCASSPTGSDHEQYFGPGTRLTVT.

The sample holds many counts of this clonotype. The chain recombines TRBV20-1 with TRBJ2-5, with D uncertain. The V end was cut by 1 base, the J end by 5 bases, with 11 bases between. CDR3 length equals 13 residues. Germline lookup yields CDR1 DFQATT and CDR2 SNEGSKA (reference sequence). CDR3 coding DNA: TGCAGTGCTAGAGGAGAGGTGGTGGAGACCCAGTACTTC. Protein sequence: CSARGEVVETQYF.

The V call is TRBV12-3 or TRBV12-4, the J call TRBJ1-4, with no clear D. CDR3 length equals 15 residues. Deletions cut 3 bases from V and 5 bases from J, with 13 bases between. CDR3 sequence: CASSLSGRPNEKLFF. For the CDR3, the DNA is TGTGCCAGCAGTTTGTCCGGGCGACCAAATGAAAAACTGTTTTTT.

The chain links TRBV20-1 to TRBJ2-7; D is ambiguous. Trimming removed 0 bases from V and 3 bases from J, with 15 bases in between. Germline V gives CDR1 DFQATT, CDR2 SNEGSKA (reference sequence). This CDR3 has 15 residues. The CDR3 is CSARDRRQSFYEQYF. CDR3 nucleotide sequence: TGCAGTGCTAGAGATCGGCGACAATCATTCTACGAGCAGTACTTC.

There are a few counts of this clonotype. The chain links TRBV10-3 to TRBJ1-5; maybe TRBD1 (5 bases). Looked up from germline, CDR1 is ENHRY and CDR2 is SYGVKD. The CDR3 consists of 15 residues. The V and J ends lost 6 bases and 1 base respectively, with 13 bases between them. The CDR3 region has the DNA TGTGCCATCAGCGCTGGCAGGGACAGCAATCAGCCCCAGCATTTT. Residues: CAISAGRDSNQPQHF.

The CDR3 bases are TGCGCCAGCAGCCTGTTCGGAGGGGGCACAGATACGCAGTATTTT. This gives the protein CASSLFGGGTDTQYF. The V and J genes are TRBV4-3 and TRBJ2-3, with D perhaps matching TRBD2 (6 bases). Germline CDR1 LGHNA, CDR2 YSLEER. V was clipped by 4 bases and J by 1 base, with 12 bases between them. The CDR3 totals 15 residues.

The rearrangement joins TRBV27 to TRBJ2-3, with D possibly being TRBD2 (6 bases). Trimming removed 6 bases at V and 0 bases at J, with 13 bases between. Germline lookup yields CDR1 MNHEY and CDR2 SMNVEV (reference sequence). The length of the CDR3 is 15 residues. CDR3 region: CASSVDYLSTDTQYF. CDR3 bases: TGTGCCAGCAGCGTGGACTATTTAAGCACAGATACGCAGTATTTT.

The CDR3 spells CASSLSAYSYEQYF. The CDR3 DNA is TGTGCCAGCAGTTTATCGGCGTACTCCTACGAGCAGTACTTC. The chain couples TRBV28 to TRBJ2-7; D unclear. Per germline, CDR1 MDHEN and CDR2 SYDVKM. The V and J ends lost 1 base and 0 bases respectively, with 7 bases between them. The CDR3 contains 14 residues.

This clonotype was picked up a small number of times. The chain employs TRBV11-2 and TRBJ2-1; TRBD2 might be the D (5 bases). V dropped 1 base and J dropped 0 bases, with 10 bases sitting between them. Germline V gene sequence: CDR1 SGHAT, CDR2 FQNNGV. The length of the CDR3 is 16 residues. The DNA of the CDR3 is TGTGCCAGCAGCTTAGCGGGGTCGGGCTCCTACAATGAGCAGTTCTTC. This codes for CASSLAGSGSYNEQFF.